The rows below give T cell receptor beta chains drawn from one sample of a study of cytomegalovirus exposure and HLA in healthy donors. The repertoire was sequenced with immunoSEQ multiplex PCR; TCRdb's copy has only in-frame clones and lacks some. The data contain 100,000 to 150,000 clones, around 84% of them singletons. Input material: PBMCs. Receptors originate from a woman between 40 and 55 years old in good health and CMV-seronegative. The conserved cysteine and the conserved F or W are not part of the CDR3 here. The D gene is left open where the match is weak. Size tells how often a clone was seen (once, few, many) or the class of an expanded clone, and some rows leave it out.

.	TRBV2	TRBD1	TRBJ1-1	ASSKQGAEAF
.	TRBV19	.	TRBJ1-2	ARLTGPLSNYGYT
.	TRBV14	.	TRBJ1-1	ASSPQGRNSTEAF
.	TRBV5-1	TRBD1	TRBJ2-2	ASSLGQGTGELF
few	TRBV10-2	TRBD1	TRBJ1-6	ASSRDRANNSPLH
once	TRBV14	TRBD1	TRBJ2-5	ASSLGQDPGEQY
.	TRBV19	.	TRBJ1-5	ASSMGHSNQPQH
once	TRBV4-1	TRBD1	TRBJ2-5	ASSQGRYGDRGLQETQY
.	TRBV4-2	TRBD2	TRBJ2-7	ASSQLPGLAGKEQY
.	TRBV6-5	.	TRBJ2-7	ASKLRPQDEQY
few	TRBV11-2	.	TRBJ2-4	ASSLEGGGTNIQY
.	TRBV6-5	.	TRBJ1-1	ASSYPAGGRTEAF
.	TRBV10-3	.	TRBJ2-7	ATQTPVSYEQY
.	TRBV28	TRBD2	.	ASSLYRGRAFEQY
.	TRBV7-3	TRBD2	TRBJ2-7	ASSLGAGVVYEQY
.	TRBV18	TRBD2	TRBJ2-3	ASSLGLAGRTDTQY
.	TRBV7-2	.	TRBJ1-2	ASSPPNNRQNGYT
few	TRBV6-5	.	TRBJ2-5	ASSYSFSGAQY
.	TRBV28	TRBD1	TRBJ1-6	ASSFSPGTGSSPLH
.	TRBV4-2	.	TRBJ2-3	ASSHWGQRGTDTQY
once	TRBV6-5	.	TRBJ2-2	ASSYLHGTGELF
.	TRBV7-9	.	TRBJ2-6	ASSPIQGSVSGANVLT
.	TRBV4-3	.	TRBJ1-1	ASSLGTRNTEAF
.	TRBV5-8	TRBD1	TRBJ2-5	ASSRGQGPKETQY
.	TRBV5-5	.	TRBJ1-5	ASSLWSRRTGGNQPQH